The sequence of this T cell receptor (beta chain) was determined in a study of cytomegalovirus exposure and HLA in healthy donors. Separate from the approximately 670-subject first cohort was the roughly 120-subject validation cohort, to which the donors belonged. Germline CDR1 reads SGHVS; CDR2 reads FQNEAQ. The ends were cut back, 4 bases at V and 0 bases at J, with 4 bases in the middle. This CDR3 spans 12 amino acids. Overall study results and limits: Many donors shared some public TCRs, even though most TCR sequences were rare.

On this clone itself: Its antigen is currently unknown.

The assay was immunoSEQ multiplex PCR, and TCRdb's table has in-frame clones only and misses some. The sample lists roughly 130,000 clones, roughly nine tenths occurring once. This sequence joins TRBV7-8 and TRBJ2-7; D is uncertain. The sample taken for sequencing was PBMCs. This receptor was taken from a woman between 18 and 29 years old in good health and CMV-seropositive. The CDR3 region has the DNA TGTGCCAGCAGCTCGAGCTCCTACGAGCAGTACTTC. Its translation is CASSSSSYEQYF.